The 22 T cell receptor beta chains below all came from one sample that was sequenced in a study of control samples from healthy donors and cancer patients. The table came from immunoSEQ multiplex PCR; TCRdb's copy has only in-frame clones and leaves some out. This repertoire shows around 90,000 clones, over 75% found once; its top ten account for approximately 2.1%. Material: blood. These receptors were taken from a woman between 40 and 50 years old in good health.

A note on this clone: This sample includes further DNA sequences coding for the same CDR3. The chain links TRBV6-5 to TRBJ1-3; D is ambiguous. CDR1 MNHEY and CDR2 SVGAGI come from the germline V gene. V gave up 0 bases and J gave up 0 bases, with 6 bases separating them. The length of the CDR3 is 15 residues. The CDR3 nucleotides read TGTGCCAGCAGTTACTCGGGCAGCTCTGGAAACACCATATATTTT. This codes for CASSYSGSSGNTIYF.

The chain carries TRBV29-1 and TRBJ2-7; the D call may be TRBD1 or TRBD2 (5 bases each). Germline V gene data show CDR1 as SQVTM and CDR2 as ANQGSEA. CDR3 size: 15 residues. With 0 bases removed from V and 1 base from J, the gap between germline ends came to 13 bases. The CDR3 DNA is TGCAGCGTTGAAGATGCGCAGGGAGTATCCTACGAGCAGTACTTC. It yields the protein CSVEDAQGVSYEQYF.

The table lists this clone with a count of one. V is TRBV6-5 and J is TRBJ2-7, with D unresolved. The V gene lost 0 bases and the J gene lost 5 bases, with 2 bases spanning the gap. There are 11 residues in the CDR3. Looked up from germline, CDR1 is MNHEY and CDR2 is SVGAGI. The CDR3 nucleotides read TGTGCCAGCAGTTACTCGGACGAGCAGTACTTC. Translating gives CASSYSDEQYF.

The V gene is TRBV7-3, the J gene TRBJ1-2; TRBD1 might be the D (5 bases). Germline V gene lookup returns CDR1 SGHTA and CDR2 FQGTGA. This CDR3 has 13 residues. V lost 8 bases to trimming and J lost 3 bases, with 13 bases between them. CDR3 bases: TGTGCCAGCGGAGACGGGGGGGACTATGGCTACACCTTC. This encodes CASGDGGDYGYTF.

The chain carries TRBV6-6 and TRBJ2-2; 8 positions agree with TRBD1. The V gene end was trimmed by 6 bases and the J gene end by 5 bases; junction bases not matched to a gene: 11. Germline values: CDR1 MNHNY, CDR2 SVGAGI (reference sequence). The CDR3 length is 16 residues. In DNA form, the CDR3 reads TGTGCCAGCAGACGGTTGACAGGGGCGAGAACCGGGGAGCTGTTTTTT. Residues: CASRRLTGARTGELFF.

CDR3 nucleotides: TGTGCCTGGAGTGTAGGGGGAGGAGCAGATACGCAGTATTTT. Protein sequence: CAWSVGGGADTQYF. The chain carries TRBV30 and TRBJ2-3, with D tentatively TRBD1 or TRBD2 (6 bases each). Germline CDR1 reads GTSNPN; CDR2 reads SVGIG (reference sequence). Trimming took off 0 bases at V and 4 bases at J, with 11 bases between the two ends. The CDR3 has 14 amino acids.

The rearrangement links TRBV10-3 to TRBJ2-1, with TRBD2 as a possible D gene (6 bases). The germline V gene encodes CDR1 ENHRY and CDR2 SYGVKD. The CDR3 spans 14 residues. V was cut by 4 bases and J by 6 bases, with 13 bases left in between. CDR3 bases: TGTGCCATCAGTGTGGGGACTGGGGGCAATGAGCAGTTCTTC. It codes for CAISVGTGGNEQFF.

The J gene is TRBJ2-7, the V gene TRBV6-6; TRBD2 matches 8 bases. V shed 6 bases, J shed 5 bases, and the junction held 9 bases outside the gene matches. The CDR3 has 14 amino acids. Germline loops: CDR1 MNHNY, CDR2 SVGAGI (reference sequence). Here the CDR3 DNA reads TGTGCCAGCAGGACCGGGACTAGAGAGCACGAGCAGTACTTC. Amino acids: CASRTGTREHEQYF.

The sample holds a few counts of this clone. The chain links TRBV4-1 to TRBJ2-1; 16 positions match TRBD2. Losses at the gene ends were 2 bases for V and 4 bases for J; bases not matched to a gene: 8. The germline gives CDR1 MGHRA, CDR2 YSYEKL. This CDR3 region has 19 residues. CDR3 nucleotide sequence: TGCGCCAGCAGCCAATTGGGACTAGCGGGGGGGCCGAGGTACAATGAGCAGTTCTTC. The encoded protein is CASSQLGLAGGPRYNEQFF.

The chain combines TRBV29-1 with TRBJ2-1; TRBD1 or TRBD2 may be the D gene (6 bases each). The CDR3 sequence is 19 residues long. V lost 0 bases and J 0 bases, leaving 21 bases between the germline ends. Germline-derived CDR1 and CDR2 are SQVTM and ANQGSEA. Here the CDR3 DNA reads TGCAGCGTTGAAGAGAGGGGGGCTGGGGAGATCAGCTCCTACAATGAGCAGTTCTTC. Protein product: CSVEERGAGEISSYNEQFF.

The chain links TRBV19 to TRBJ1-2, with D hard to call. The CDR3 consists of 16 residues. V lost 8 bases and J 8 bases, leaving 27 bases between the germline ends. CDR1 and CDR2 from the germline V gene are LNHDA and SQIVND (reference sequence). The CDR3 DNA sequence: TGTGCCAGTTCCCCCGTTGTCAGGCTCCCCGTAGAGGGCTACACCTTC. Amino acids: CASSPVVRLPVEGYTF.

The CDR3 here is CASSDKGLSNEQFF. The CDR3 coding sequence is TGTGCCAGCAGTGACAAGGGCCTCTCCAATGAGCAGTTCTTC. V usage is TRBV6-4 and J usage is TRBJ2-1; D gene unclear. The CDR3 has 14 residues. Germline loops: CDR1 MRHNA, CDR2 SNTAGT. The V and J ends lost 2 bases and 6 bases respectively, with 11 bases between them.

The chain joins TRBV30 to TRBJ2-2; TRBD2 aligns across 7 bases. Looked up from germline, CDR1 is GTSNPN and CDR2 is SVGIG (reference sequence). The V segment lost 4 bases and the J segment 8 bases; nucleotides outside the gene matches: 13. This CDR3 is 15 amino acids long. The CDR3 bases are TGTGCCTGGATGTACCCTAGCGGCGGGGTAGGGGAGCTGTTTTTT. The encoded protein is CAWMYPSGGVGELFF.

The chain uses TRBV15 and TRBJ1-5, with D possibly matching TRBD1 (5 bases). The germline V gene encodes CDR1 LNHNV and CDR2 YYDKDF (reference sequence). Trimming cost V 3 bases and J 4 bases, with 13 bases left between them. This CDR3 comprises 15 residues. This CDR3 reads CATSSSGNPNQPQHF. DNA of the CDR3: TGTGCCACCAGCAGTTCAGGGAATCCTAATCAGCCCCAGCATTTT.

The chain combines TRBV7-2 with TRBJ2-7; TRBD1 aligns across 7 bases. The CDR3 has 18 amino acids. The germline gives CDR1 SGHTA, CDR2 FQGNSA. Trimming at V came to 2 bases and at J to 1 base, leaving 14 bases not matched to a gene. CDR3: CASSLRSVRQGVSYEQYF. The CDR3 nucleotides are TGTGCCAGCAGCTTACGGTCAGTTAGGCAGGGGGTTTCCTACGAGCAGTACTTC.

The chain links TRBV5-1 to TRBJ2-1; 11 bases align to TRBD1. V trimming: 4 bases; J trimming: 8 bases; junction bases outside the gene matches: 5. Germline V gives CDR1 SGHRS, CDR2 YFSETQ. The CDR3 runs to 14 residues. The CDR3 is CASSGTGGMDEQFF. CDR3 bases: TGCGCCAGCAGCGGGACAGGGGGGATGGATGAGCAGTTCTTC.

This clone came up a few times. The chain has TRBV20-1 and TRBJ1-1; D is unresolved. This CDR3 has 11 residues. Trimming removed 1 base at V and 1 base at J, with 1 base between. Germline CDR1 is DFQATT and CDR2 is SNEGSKA (reference sequence). The CDR3 is CSARGNTEAFF. The CDR3 region has the DNA TGCAGTGCTAGAGGGAACACTGAAGCTTTCTTT.

The V gene is TRBV7-2, the J gene TRBJ2-7, with 8 nucleotides matching TRBD2. The junction had 6 bases not matched to a gene; V was cut back by 5 bases and J by 3 bases. Germline V CDR1 and CDR2: SGHTA, FQGNSA. The CDR3 spans 14 residues. DNA for the CDR3: TGTGCCAGCAGCATGTTTAGCGGGAACTACGAGCAGTACTTC. Its translation: CASSMFSGNYEQYF.

The V and J genes are TRBV4-3 and TRBJ2-2; tentatively, D is TRBD2 (6 bases). Germline V gene data show CDR1 as LGHNA and CDR2 as YSLEER. The V and J ends lost 4 bases and 2 bases respectively, with 14 bases between them. This CDR3 spans 16 amino acids. CDR3 nucleotide sequence: TGCGCCAGCAGCCGACTCGGCGGGGTCAACACCGGGGAGCTGTTTTTT. Amino acid sequence: CASSRLGGVNTGELFF.

The chain is built from TRBV21-1 and TRBJ2-1; TRBD2 was called by the table and not checked on the DNA. TRBV21-1 is a known pseudogene. The CDR3 covers 20 residues. The DNA of the CDR3 is TGTGCCAGCAGCAAAAGCGGGGGACTAGCGGGGGGTTACTCCTACAATGAGCAGTTCTTC. Translation gives CASSKSGGLAGGYSYNEQFF.

The chain recombines TRBV5-1 with TRBJ1-5, with 7 bases lining up with TRBD1. The CDR3 is made up of 15 amino acids. Germline V lookup: CDR1 SGHRS, CDR2 YFSETQ. The trim removed 4 bases at V and 0 bases at J, leaving 4 bases unmatched. CDR3 sequence (DNA): TGCGCCAGCAGCGCAGGGGGTTATAGCAATCAGCCCCAGCATTTT. This encodes CASSAGGYSNQPQHF.

The chain is built from TRBV3-1 (or the pseudogene TRBV3-2) and TRBJ2-7; tentatively, D is TRBD2 (7 bases). Germline V CDR1 and CDR2: LGHDT, YNNKEL (reference sequence). V lost 2 bases to trimming and J lost 3 bases, with 14 bases between them. The length of the CDR3 is 15 residues. Here the CDR3 DNA reads TGTGCCAGCAGCCAACTACCCGGGGGGCTCTACGAGCAGTACTTC. It codes for CASSQLPGGLYEQYF.